The entry below describes one TCR beta chain. The antigen is undetermined. As for treatment: approximately 18 received Ad26.COV2.S at low or high dose, single or two shots; 5 received placebo; per-sample allocation not given. Collection of the samples took place on day 63 after the first injection of vaccine or placebo. Produced via immunoSEQ multiplex PCR; TCRdb's table is partial and in-frame only. The table includes 330,000 or so clones, approximately 87% detected once. The source of the sample is a study of Ad26.COV2.S vaccination and SARS-CoV-2 variants. Turning to the study itself: Ad26.COV2.S, an intramuscular injection, was given once or twice 56 days apart. General study points: It was vaccine recipients, not placebo recipients, who had the higher spike-specific TCR breadth. Researchers cautioned that TCR breadth and depth analyses may have underestimated total T cell responses. There was reportedly substantial breadth in spike-specific CD8+ and CD4+ T cell responses after vaccination.

This sequence originates from a person between 18 and 65 years old who received the Ad26.COV2.S COVID-19 vaccine or a placebo. The material sequenced was peripheral blood, taken in a trial of Ad26.COV2.S vaccine versus placebo.

This CDR3 is CASASRWGDRGLTGELFF. The CDR3, as DNA: TGTGCCAGCGCCTCACGCTGGGGGGACAGGGGGTTAACCGGGGAGCTGTTTTTT. The gene calls are TRBV5-6 and TRBJ2-2, with TRBD1 identical over 11 bases. CDR3 length: 18 amino acids. Germline loops: CDR1 SGHDT, CDR2 YYEEEE. J was trimmed by 5 bases and V by 7 bases; bases with no gene match: 16.